These 24 T cell receptor beta chains were sequenced from one sample in a study of blood T cell repertoires in COVID-19 (TCRdb year 2020). Library prep was done by the immunoSEQ multiplex PCR assay. Drawn from immuneACCESS, this table holds only the in-frame rearrangements with V and J called that TCRdb kept. Clones are partly lost; checked studies trace under half to an unresolved V gene and leave the rest unexplained. In all, the sample holds tens of thousands of clones, and 84% of those were seen once. The ten largest clones add up to about 10% of the sample. Sequencing used peripheral blood. These receptors all stem from a human donor in a cohort sampled during active COVID-19.

The V and J genes are TRBV10-1 and TRBJ2-1, with a possible D match to TRBD1 (5 bases). The CDR3 runs to 13 residues. The ends were cut back, 4 bases at V and 3 bases at J, with 7 bases in the middle. Germline CDR1 reads WNHNN; CDR2 reads SYGVQD (reference sequence). CDR3 nucleotide sequence: TGCGCCAGCAGTGGACAGAACTACAATGAGCAGTTCTTC. The encoded protein is CASSGQNYNEQFF.

The V and J genes are TRBV5-1 and TRBJ1-5, with D possibly matching TRBD1 (5 bases). CDR1 and CDR2 (germline): SGHRS, YFSETQ. The V end was cut by 0 bases, the J end by 3 bases, with 10 bases between. This CDR3 contains 15 residues. The CDR3: CASSLEGVLNQPQHF. The CDR3, as DNA: TGCGCCAGCAGCTTGGAAGGGGTGCTCAATCAGCCCCAGCATTTT.

This chain links TRBV27 with TRBJ1-5, with 7 bases fitting TRBD1. The V and J ends lost 2 bases and 4 bases, in that order; junction bases with no gene match: 5. Germline V gives CDR1 MNHEY, CDR2 SMNVEV (reference sequence). The CDR3 consists of 15 residues. The CDR3 loop reads CASSLEGQPNQPQHF. CDR3 DNA: TGTGCCAGCAGTTTAGAGGGACAGCCGAATCAGCCCCAGCATTTT.

Remarks on this clone: The same CDR3 can be traced to other DNA sequences in this sample. The chain employs TRBV5-1 and TRBJ2-7; 8 bases fit TRBD1. V shed 0 bases, J shed 5 bases, and the junction held 4 bases outside the gene matches. The CDR3 is 14 amino acids. In germline, CDR1 is SGHRS, CDR2 YFSETQ. CDR3 in DNA: TGCGCCAGCAGCTTGGGACAGGGGTCCAACGAGCAGTACTTC. As protein: CASSLGQGSNEQYF.

This CDR3 reads CASSQGQDSNQPQHF. In DNA form, the CDR3 reads TGTGCCAGCAGCCAAGGACAGGATAGCAATCAGCCCCAGCATTTT. This chain links TRBV3-1 (or the pseudogene TRBV3-2) with TRBJ1-5, with D possibly being TRBD1 (6 bases). The CDR3 runs 15 residues. Germline CDR1 and CDR2: LGHDT and YNNKEL (reference sequence). V dropped 1 base and J dropped 0 bases, with 7 bases sitting between them.

J is TRBJ2-7 and V is TRBV18; 7 nucleotides agree with TRBD1. Trimming removed 3 bases from V and 5 bases from J; junction bases left unmatched: 4. Germline-derived CDR1 and CDR2 are KGHSH and LQKENI. The CDR3 runs to 13 residues. The CDR3 loop is CASSPGQTNEQYF. The CDR3 bases are TGTGCCAGCTCACCGGGACAGACCAACGAGCAGTACTTC.

The chain carries TRBV5-1 and TRBJ2-6; tentatively, D is TRBD2 (6 bases). V was clipped by 4 bases and J by 0 bases, with 20 bases between them. The CDR3 runs to 19 residues. Germline V gives CDR1 SGHRS, CDR2 YFSETQ. The CDR3: CASSPTRAGSISGANVLTF. The DNA of the CDR3 is TGCGCCAGCAGCCCAACCCGAGCGGGTAGTATCTCTGGGGCCAACGTCCTGACTTTC. Variable domain in full (rest from reference TRBV5-1 and TRBJ2-6): KAGVTQTPRYLIKTRGQQVTLSCSPISGHRSVSWYQQTPGQGLQFLFEYFSETQRNKGNFPGRFSGRQFSNSRSEMNVSTLELGDSALYLCASSPTRAGSISGANVLTFGAGSRLTVL.

V gene TRBV9 combines with J gene TRBJ2-1; 7 bases line up with TRBD2. Germline trimming cut 2 bases from V and 5 bases from J; bases unmatched to any gene: 4. This CDR3 contains 14 residues. CDR1 SGDLS and CDR2 YYNGEE come from the germline V gene. CDR3 nucleotides: TGTGCCAGCAGCGTTTCCGGGACTAACAATGAGCAGTTCTTC. Protein product: CASSVSGTNNEQFF.

V is TRBV2 and J is TRBJ1-1; TRBD1 aligns across 12 bases. V shed 6 bases, J shed 7 bases, and the junction held 6 bases outside the gene matches. Per the germline V gene, CDR1 is SNHLY and CDR2 is FYNNEI. CDR3 length: 14 residues. The CDR3 sequence is CASRGTGGMGEAFF. CDR3 DNA: TGTGCCAGCAGAGGGACAGGGGGCATGGGTGAAGCTTTCTTT.

CDR3 loop: CASRTGGSQPQHF. The CDR3 bases are TGTGCCAGCAGGACCGGGGGTTCTCAGCCCCAGCATTTT. The chain is built from TRBV12-3 or TRBV12-4 and TRBJ1-5; maybe TRBD1 (5 bases). The germline V and J ends were trimmed by 6 bases and 6 bases, with 12 bases remaining between them. The CDR3 runs 13 residues.

The rearrangement uses TRBV5-1 and TRBJ2-5; D perhaps matches TRBD2 (6 bases). From germline, CDR1 is SGHRS and CDR2 YFSETQ. V gave up 4 bases and J gave up 2 bases, with 18 bases separating them. The CDR3 has 16 residues. This CDR3 is CASSPRVGGRQETQYF. For the CDR3, the DNA is TGCGCCAGCAGCCCCCGAGTGGGAGGCCGGCAAGAGACCCAGTACTTC.

The J gene is TRBJ2-1, the V gene TRBV27; D perhaps matches TRBD2 (6 bases). Per germline, CDR1 MNHEY and CDR2 SMNVEV (reference sequence). CDR3 length: 17 amino acids. V gave up 6 bases and J gave up 4 bases, with 22 bases separating them. CDR3 protein: CASSKGAGTRIYNEQFF. The CDR3 nucleotides are TGTGCCAGCAGCAAAGGGGCCGGGACTCGGATATACAATGAGCAGTTCTTC.

This clone was counted a few times. The CDR3 is CASSIKGSGNEKLFF. The CDR3 DNA is TGTGCCAGTAGTATAAAAGGGAGCGGGAATGAAAAACTGTTTTTT. V is TRBV19 and J is TRBJ1-4, with D unclear. The germline CDR1 and CDR2 sequences are LNHDA and SQIVND (reference sequence). This CDR3 has 15 amino acids. The ends were cut back, 2 bases at V and 5 bases at J, with 12 bases in the middle. Full variable domain (remainder filled in from reference TRBV19 and TRBJ1-4): DGGITQSPKYLFRKEGQNVTLSCEQNLNHDAMYWYRQDPGQGLRLIYYSQIVNDFQKGDIAEGYSVSREKKESFPLTVTSAQKNPTAFYLCASSIKGSGNEKLFFGSGTQLSVL.

V gene TRBV2 combines with J gene TRBJ2-2, with D perhaps TRBD1 (6 bases). The CDR3 extends over 15 amino acids. V was cut by 8 bases and J by 5 bases, with 18 bases left in between. Germline-derived CDR1 and CDR2 are SNHLY and FYNNEI. The CDR3 protein is CASVPRGVGTGELFF. CDR3 nucleotides: TGTGCCAGCGTGCCCAGGGGAGTTGGGACCGGGGAGCTGTTTTTT.

V gene TRBV28 combines with J gene TRBJ1-2; tentative D call: TRBD1 (5 bases). The length of the CDR3 is 13 residues. The V gene lost 5 bases and the J gene lost 1 base, with 8 bases spanning the gap. Germline CDR1 is MDHEN and CDR2 is SYDVKM. CDR3 DNA: TGTGCCAGCAGTAGACAGAGTAACTATGGCTACACCTTC. Its translation is CASSRQSNYGYTF.

The chain recombines TRBV6-1 with TRBJ1-2; maybe TRBD1 (5 bases). V was shortened by 3 bases and J by 3 bases, with 8 bases between the two germline ends. Germline V gene sequence: CDR1 MNHNS, CDR2 SASEGT. The CDR3 covers 13 residues. CDR3 sequence: CASSEGLYYGYTF. DNA for the CDR3: TGTGCCAGCAGTGAGGGACTGTACTATGGCTACACCTTC.

The rearrangement uses TRBV7-9 and TRBJ1-4; D might be TRBD1 (6 bases). Trimming left V 4 bases short and J 13 bases short, with 22 bases between. Germline V gives CDR1 SEHNR, CDR2 FQNEAQ (reference sequence). The CDR3 length is 15 residues. The CDR3 DNA is TGTGCCAGCAGCTACGGAAGTTCGAAAGGGGGTGGACTGTTTTTT. This codes for CASSYGSSKGGGLFF.

The chain combines TRBV5-1 with TRBJ2-3; TRBD2 aligns across 11 bases. The J segment lost 2 bases and the V segment lost 4 bases, leaving 6 bases of the junction unmatched. Germline-derived CDR1 and CDR2 are SGHRS and YFSETQ. CDR3 length: 16 residues. DNA of the CDR3: TGCGCCAGCAGCGATCAGACTAGCGGGAACACAGATACGCAGTATTTT. Its translation is CASSDQTSGNTDTQYF. Full variable domain (outside the CDR3, taken from reference TRBV5-1 and TRBJ2-3): KAGVTQTPRYLIKTRGQQVTLSCSPISGHRSVSWYQQTPGQGLQFLFEYFSETQRNKGNFPGRFSGRQFSNSRSEMNVSTLELGDSALYLCASSDQTSGNTDTQYFGPGTRLTVL.

This chain uses TRBV6-5 with TRBJ1-1, with D perhaps TRBD1 (5 bases). Germline CDR1 and CDR2: MNHEY and SVGAGI. V was clipped by 3 bases and J by 0 bases, with 8 bases between them. The length of the CDR3 is 14 residues. The CDR3 region is CASSYGALNTEAFF. Here the CDR3 DNA reads TGTGCCAGCAGTTATGGGGCCCTGAACACTGAAGCTTTCTTT.

V and J are TRBV18 and TRBJ2-2; 9 positions match TRBD2. Germline V gives CDR1 KGHSH, CDR2 LQKENI. With V trimmed by 3 bases and J by 0 bases, 2 bases remained unmatched. The CDR3 totals 16 residues. Written as DNA, the CDR3 is TGTGCCAGCTCACCTTTAGCGGGGGCGAACACCGGGGAGCTGTTTTTT. Amino acid sequence: CASSPLAGANTGELFF.

The chain couples TRBV5-1 to TRBJ2-1; TRBD1 is a possible D gene (6 bases). The germline V gene has CDR1 SGHRS and CDR2 YFSETQ. Trimming pared 4 bases from V and 0 bases from J, leaving 8 bases between. The CDR3 runs 14 residues. CDR3 sequence (DNA): TGCGCCAGCAGCCGGGACAACTCCTACAATGAGCAGTTCTTC. Amino acid sequence: CASSRDNSYNEQFF.

This clone was counted only a few times. The gene calls are TRBV27 and TRBJ2-7; 8 positions agree with TRBD2. The V and J ends lost 4 bases and 5 bases, in that order; junction bases with no gene match: 7. The CDR3 totals 14 residues. From germline, CDR1 is MNHEY and CDR2 SMNVEV (reference sequence). CDR3 region: CASSSGLARDEQYF. For the CDR3, the DNA is TGTGCCAGCAGTTCTGGACTAGCTCGAGACGAGCAGTACTTC.

This clone was counted only a few times. This chain connects TRBV9 to TRBJ2-7, with 8 bases lining up with TRBD2. With 3 bases clipped from V and 3 bases from J, the junction kept 8 bases outside the gene matches. CDR1 is SGDLS, CDR2 YYNGEE, per germline. The CDR3 runs to 15 residues. The CDR3 DNA is TGTGCCAGCAGCGCCCTTGAAGCGGGAGACTACGAGCAGTACTTC. This encodes CASSALEAGDYEQYF.

The CDR3 here is CASSQDTGGGGYTF. For the CDR3, the DNA is TGTGCCAGCAGCCAAGATACAGGGGGCGGTGGCTACACCTTC. This chain connects TRBV4-2 to TRBJ1-2, with TRBD1 matching 9 bases. The germline CDR1 and CDR2 sequences are LGHNA and YNFKEQ. This CDR3 is built from 14 residues. Germline trimming cut 0 bases from V and 7 bases from J; bases unmatched to any gene: 3.